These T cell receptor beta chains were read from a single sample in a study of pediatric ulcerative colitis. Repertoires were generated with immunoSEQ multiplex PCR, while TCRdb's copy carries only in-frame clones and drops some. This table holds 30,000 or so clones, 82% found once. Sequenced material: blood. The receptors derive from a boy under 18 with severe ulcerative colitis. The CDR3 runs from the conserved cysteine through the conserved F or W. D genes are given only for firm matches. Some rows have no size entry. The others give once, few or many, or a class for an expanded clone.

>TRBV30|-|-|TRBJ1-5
CAWSGVGVIGQPQHF
TGTGCCTGGAGTGGAGTAGGGGTAATCGGTCAGCCCCAGCATTTT
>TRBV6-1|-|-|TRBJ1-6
CASIRTVGNSPLHF
TGTGCCAGCATTCGGACGGTGGGGAATTCACCCCTCCACTTT
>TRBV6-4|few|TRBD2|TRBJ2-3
CASSDSTSGGATQYF
TGTGCCAGCAGTGACTCGACTAGCGGGGGGGCTACGCAGTATTTT
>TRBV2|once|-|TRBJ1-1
CASSPPGSVQSTEAFF
TGTGCCAGCAGCCCACCGGGGTCGGTGCAGAGCACTGAAGCTTTCTTT
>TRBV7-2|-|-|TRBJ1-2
CASSLDVEANYGYTF
TGTGCCAGCAGCTTAGATGTCGAAGCTAACTATGGCTACACCTTC
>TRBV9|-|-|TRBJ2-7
CASSVDASYEQYF
TGTGCCAGCAGCGTAGACGCGTCCTACGAGCAGTACTTC
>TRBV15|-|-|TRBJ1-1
CATSNLGPGIKAFF
TGTGCCACCAGCAATCTGGGCCCAGGGATTAAAGCTTTCTTT
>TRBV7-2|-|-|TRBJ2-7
CASSHRGALHYEQYF
TGTGCCAGCAGCCATCGGGGGGCCCTGCACTACGAGCAGTACTTC
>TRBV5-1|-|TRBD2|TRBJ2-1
CASRDEGLAGGFYNEQFF
TGCGCCAGCAGGGATGAGGGACTAGCGGGGGGCTTCTACAATGAGCAGTTCTTC
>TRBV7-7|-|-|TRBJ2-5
CASSSTPRGTQYF
TGTGCTAGCAGCTCTACCCCGAGGGGGACCCAGTACTTC
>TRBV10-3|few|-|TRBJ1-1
CAIRAAGMNTEAFF
TGTGCCATCAGGGCAGCCGGGATGAACACTGAAGCTTTCTTT
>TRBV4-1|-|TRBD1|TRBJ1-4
CASSQEDRDDEKLFF
TGCGCCAGCAGCCAAGAGGACAGGGACGATGAAAAACTGTTTTTT
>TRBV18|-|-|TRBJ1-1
CASSSSGANTEAFF
TGTGCCAGCTCATCCTCGGGAGCCAACACTGAAGCTTTCTTT
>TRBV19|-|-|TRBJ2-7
CASSRQSNEQYF
TGTGCCAGTAGTCGACAGTCGAACGAGCAGTACTTC
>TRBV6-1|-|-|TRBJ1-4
CATRESAANEKLFF
TGTGCCACCAGGGAGTCCGCGGCTAATGAAAAACTGTTTTTT
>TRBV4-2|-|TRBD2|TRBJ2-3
CASSQGWWRGIYTDTQYF
TGTGCCAGCAGCCAAGGCTGGTGGCGGGGGATATACACAGATACGCAGTATTTT
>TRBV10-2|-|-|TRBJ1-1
CASSESGTEAFF
TGCGCCAGCAGTGAGTCGGGCACTGAAGCTTTCTTT
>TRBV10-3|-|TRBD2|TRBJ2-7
CAISTAIERGNPYEQYF
TGTGCCATCAGTACAGCCATTGAGCGGGGGAACCCTTACGAGCAGTACTTC
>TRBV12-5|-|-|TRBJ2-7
CASGAGAGRLSYEQYF
TGTGCTAGTGGCGCTGGCGCGGGCAGGTTATCCTACGAGCAGTACTTC
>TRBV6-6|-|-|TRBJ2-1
CASSRGNEQFF
TGTGCCAGCAGTAGGGGCAATGAGCAGTTCTTC
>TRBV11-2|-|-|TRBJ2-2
CASSLRTAANTGELFF
TGTGCCAGCAGCCTCAGGACGGCAGCGAACACCGGGGAGCTGTTTTTT
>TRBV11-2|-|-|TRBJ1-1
CASSLGRYTEAFF
TGTGCCAGCAGCTTAGGCAGGTACACTGAAGCTTTCTTT
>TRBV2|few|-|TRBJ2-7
CASSFTSFPIHEQYF
TGTGCCAGCAGTTTTACTAGTTTCCCCATCCACGAGCAGTACTTC
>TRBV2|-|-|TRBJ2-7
CASSLGTEQYF
TGTGCCAGCAGTTTAGGGACCGAGCAGTACTTC
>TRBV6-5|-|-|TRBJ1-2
CASRSGRASNYGYTF
TGTGCCAGCCGCTCCGGCAGGGCGAGTAACTATGGCTACACCTTC
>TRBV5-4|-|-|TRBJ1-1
CASSPGGWTEAFF
TGTGCCAGCAGCCCGGGCGGATGGACTGAAGCTTTCTTT
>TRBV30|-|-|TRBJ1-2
CAWSNLRLDRTNYGYTF
TGTGCCTGGAGTAATCTAAGGCTGGACAGAACTAACTATGGCTACACCTTC
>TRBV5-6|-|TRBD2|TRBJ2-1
CASSLEAGVHNEQFF
TGTGCCAGCAGCTTGGAAGCGGGGGTCCACAATGAGCAGTTCTTC
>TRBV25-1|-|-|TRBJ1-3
CASRSPRGNTIYF
TGTGCCAGCCGGTCTCCAAGGGGAAACACCATATATTTT
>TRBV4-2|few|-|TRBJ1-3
CASSRGVDGNTIYF
TGTGCCAGCAGCCGGGGGGTAGATGGAAACACCATATATTTT
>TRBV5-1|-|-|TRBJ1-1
CASRVGTEAFF
TGCGCCAGCCGGGTGGGGACTGAAGCTTTCTTT
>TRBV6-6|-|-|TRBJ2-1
CAIITEGTFNEQFF
TGTGCCATCATCACGGAGGGGACTTTCAATGAGCAGTTCTTC
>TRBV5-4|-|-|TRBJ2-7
CASSLAGEQYF
TGTGCCAGCAGCTTGGCCGGCGAGCAGTACTTC
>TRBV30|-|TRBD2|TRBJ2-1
CAWSPMSGGFYNEQFF
TGTGCCTGGAGTCCCATGAGCGGGGGGTTCTACAATGAGCAGTTCTTC
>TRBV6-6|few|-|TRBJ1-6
CASTEGGLGSPLHF
TGTGCCAGCACGGAGGGGGGGTTGGGTTCACCCCTCCACTTT
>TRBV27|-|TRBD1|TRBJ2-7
CASREGTGDDSEQYF
TGTGCCAGCAGAGAAGGGACAGGAGACGACAGCGAGCAGTACTTC
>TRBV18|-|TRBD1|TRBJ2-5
CASSFNRGQETQYF
TGTGCCAGCTCGTTTAACAGGGGCCAAGAGACCCAGTACTTC